This T cell receptor (beta chain) emerged from a study of identical twins. The CDR3 is 13 residues long. Germline-derived CDR1 and CDR2 are SEHNR and FQNEAQ (reference sequence). The V end was cut by 5 bases, the J end by 2 bases, with 9 bases between. MiXCR, applied by TCRdb to the 5' RACE reads, yields one record per CDR3 protein. The sample contains about 470,000 distinct CDR3 sequences, roughly 26% of which appear only once. A further study also used this sample, focusing on T cells expressing NK-cell markers. That paper adds: The share of CD8+ T cells held by dominant NKG2C+ clonotypes was roughly 1.0-7.5% in about six donors.

J is TRBJ1-1 and V is TRBV7-9, with D unresolved. This clonotype was obtained from a young woman in good health. The sample taken for sequencing was CD4+ T cells sorted from blood. The CDR3 DNA reads TGTGCCAGCAGCGAGGCACCTAACACTGAAGCTTTCTTT. Translated: CASSEAPNTEAFF.